This T cell receptor beta chain was sequenced in a study of T cells in Graves' hyperthyroidism and ophthalmopathy. Study findings and constraints: In blood, most of the thyroid clonotypes expanded above 0.001 were also present.

TCR beta CDR3 region amplification was performed from RNA transcripts. Primed by the HTBI set, a first-round RT-PCR was run on the TCR CDR3. MiXCR was run by TCRdb on the multiplex PCR reads, yielding one entry per CDR3 protein. The sample carries about 410,000 distinct CDR3 sequences, 14% to 15% recorded once. The V gene's germline CDR1 is KGHDR and CDR2 SFDVKD. Germline trimming cut 4 bases from V and 6 bases from J; bases unmatched to any gene: 5. The CDR3 totals 17 residues. Diagnostic decisions used clinical symptoms, serum thyroxine and TRAb, thyroid ultrasound and orbital computed tomography. PBMCs were collected from an approximately 9 ml volume of fresh peripheral blood. This clonotype was recorded at least ten times. Its antigen is unidentified.

The clonotype was recovered from a man younger than 35 with Graves' ophthalmopathy. The chain joins TRBV24-1 to TRBJ2-1; 16 bases align to TRBD2. Sequenced input: blood. CDR3 in amino acids: CATSDPGTSGGANEQFF. In DNA, the CDR3 is TGTGCCACCAGTGACCCCGGGACTAGCGGGGGGGCCAATGAGCAGTTCTTC.